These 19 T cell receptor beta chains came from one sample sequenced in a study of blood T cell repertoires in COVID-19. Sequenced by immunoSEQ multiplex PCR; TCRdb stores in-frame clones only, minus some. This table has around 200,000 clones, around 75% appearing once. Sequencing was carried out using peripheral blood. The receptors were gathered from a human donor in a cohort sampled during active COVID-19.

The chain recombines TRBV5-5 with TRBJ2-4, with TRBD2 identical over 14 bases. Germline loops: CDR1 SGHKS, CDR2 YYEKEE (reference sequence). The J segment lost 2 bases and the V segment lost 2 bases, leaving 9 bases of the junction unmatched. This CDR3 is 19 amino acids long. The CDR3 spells CASSFGLAGGWETKNIQYF. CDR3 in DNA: TGTGCCAGCAGCTTCGGACTAGCGGGAGGATGGGAAACCAAAAACATTCAGTACTTC.

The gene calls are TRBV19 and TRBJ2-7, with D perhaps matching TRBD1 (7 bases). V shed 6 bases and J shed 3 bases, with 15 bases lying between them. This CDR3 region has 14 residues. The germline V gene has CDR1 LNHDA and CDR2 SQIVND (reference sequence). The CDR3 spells CASSLRQGGYEQYF. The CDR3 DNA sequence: TGTGCCAGTAGCCTGCGACAGGGAGGCTACGAGCAGTACTTC.

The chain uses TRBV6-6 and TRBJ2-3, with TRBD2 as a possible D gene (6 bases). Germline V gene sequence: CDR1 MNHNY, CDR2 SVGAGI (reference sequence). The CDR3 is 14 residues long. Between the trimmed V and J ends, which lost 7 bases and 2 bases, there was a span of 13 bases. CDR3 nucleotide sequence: TGTGCCAGCAAAAGGGTAGCGGACACAGATACGCAGTATTTT. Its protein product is CASKRVADTDTQYF.

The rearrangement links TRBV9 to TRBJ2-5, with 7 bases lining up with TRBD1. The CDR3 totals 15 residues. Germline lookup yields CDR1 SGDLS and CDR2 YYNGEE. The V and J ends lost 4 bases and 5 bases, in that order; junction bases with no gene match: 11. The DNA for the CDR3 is TGTGCCAGCAGCACCCGACAGGGTGAGTGGGAGACCCAGTACTTC. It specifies CASSTRQGEWETQYF.

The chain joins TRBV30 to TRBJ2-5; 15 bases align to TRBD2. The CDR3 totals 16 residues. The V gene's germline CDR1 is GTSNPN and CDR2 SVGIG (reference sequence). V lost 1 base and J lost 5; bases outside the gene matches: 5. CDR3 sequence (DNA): TGTGCCTGGAGTGCCGGACTAGCGGGAGGGCAGGAGACCCAGTACTTC. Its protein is CAWSAGLAGGQETQYF.

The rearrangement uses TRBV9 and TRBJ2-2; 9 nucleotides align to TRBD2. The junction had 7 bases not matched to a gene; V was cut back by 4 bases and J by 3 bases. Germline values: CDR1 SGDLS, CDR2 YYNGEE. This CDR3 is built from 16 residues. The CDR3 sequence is CASSSSTSGYTGELFF. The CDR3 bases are TGTGCCAGCAGCTCTTCGACTAGCGGCTACACCGGGGAGCTGTTTTTT. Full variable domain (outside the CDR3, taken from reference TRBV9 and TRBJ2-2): DSGVTQTPKHLITATGQRVTLRCSPRSGDLSVYWYQQSLDQGLQFLIQYYNGEERAKGNILERFSAQQFPDLHSELNLSSLELGDSALYFCASSSSTSGYTGELFFGEGSRLTVL.

The CDR3 region has the DNA TGTGCCAGCAGCACAACCGGGACAGGGCTCGGCTACACCTTC. This translates into CASSTTGTGLGYTF. The chain has TRBV9 and TRBJ1-2; 9 bases line up with TRBD1. CDR1 is SGDLS, CDR2 YYNGEE, per germline. V lost 4 bases and J lost 8; bases outside the gene matches: 9. The CDR3 sequence is 14 residues long.

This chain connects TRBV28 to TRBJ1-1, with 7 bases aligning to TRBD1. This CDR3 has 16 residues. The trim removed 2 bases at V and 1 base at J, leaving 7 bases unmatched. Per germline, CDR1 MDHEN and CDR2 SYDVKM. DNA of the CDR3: TGTGCCAGCAGTTTAACTTCTTCAGGGGGGAACACTGAAGCTTTCTTT. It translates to CASSLTSSGGNTEAFF.

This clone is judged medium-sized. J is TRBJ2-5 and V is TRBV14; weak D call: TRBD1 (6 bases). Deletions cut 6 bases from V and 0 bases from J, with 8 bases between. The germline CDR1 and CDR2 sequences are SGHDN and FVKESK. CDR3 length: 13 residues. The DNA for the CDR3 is TGTGCCAGCAGGTGGACAGACCAAGAGACCCAGTACTTC. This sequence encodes CASRWTDQETQYF.

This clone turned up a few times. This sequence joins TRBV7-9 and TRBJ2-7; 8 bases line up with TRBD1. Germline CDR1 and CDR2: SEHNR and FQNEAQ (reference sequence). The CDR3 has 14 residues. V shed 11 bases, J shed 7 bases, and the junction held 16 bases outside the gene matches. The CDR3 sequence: CASKGRGRLGEQYF. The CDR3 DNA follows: TGTGCCTCTAAAGGCAGGGGGCGCTTAGGGGAGCAGTACTTC.

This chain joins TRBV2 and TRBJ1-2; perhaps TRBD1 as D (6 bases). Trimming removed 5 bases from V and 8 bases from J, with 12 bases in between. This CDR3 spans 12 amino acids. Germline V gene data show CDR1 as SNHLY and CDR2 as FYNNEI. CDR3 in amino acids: CASSSQGRGYTF. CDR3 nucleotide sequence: TGTGCCAGCAGTTCACAGGGCAGAGGCTACACCTTC.

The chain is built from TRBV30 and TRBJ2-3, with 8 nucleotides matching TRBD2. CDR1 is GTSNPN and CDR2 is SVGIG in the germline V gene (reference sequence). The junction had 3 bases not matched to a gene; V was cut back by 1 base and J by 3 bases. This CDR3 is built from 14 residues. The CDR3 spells CAWSDPGGTDTQYF. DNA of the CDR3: TGTGCCTGGAGTGACCCGGGGGGGACAGATACGCAGTATTTT.

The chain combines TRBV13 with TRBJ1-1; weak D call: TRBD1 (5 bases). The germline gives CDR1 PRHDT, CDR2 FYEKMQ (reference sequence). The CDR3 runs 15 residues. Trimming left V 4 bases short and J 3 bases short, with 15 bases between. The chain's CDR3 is CASSSRRGKYTEAFF. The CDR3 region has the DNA TGTGCCAGCAGCTCGCGGCGGGGCAAGTACACTGAAGCTTTCTTT.

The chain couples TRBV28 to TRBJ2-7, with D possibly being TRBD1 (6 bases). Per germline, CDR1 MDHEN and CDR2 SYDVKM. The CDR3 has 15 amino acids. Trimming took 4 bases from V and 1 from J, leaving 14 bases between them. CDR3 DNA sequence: TGTGCCAGCAGTTCGGGACATGGGACGTCCTACGAGCAGTACTTC. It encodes CASSSGHGTSYEQYF.

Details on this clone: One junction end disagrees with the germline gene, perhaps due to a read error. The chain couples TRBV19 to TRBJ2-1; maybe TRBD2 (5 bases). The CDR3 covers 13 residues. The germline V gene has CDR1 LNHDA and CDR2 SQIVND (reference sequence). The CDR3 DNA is TGTGCCAGTAGTATAGGAGTAATGGGCCCGGGGATCTTC. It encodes CASSIGVMGPGIF.

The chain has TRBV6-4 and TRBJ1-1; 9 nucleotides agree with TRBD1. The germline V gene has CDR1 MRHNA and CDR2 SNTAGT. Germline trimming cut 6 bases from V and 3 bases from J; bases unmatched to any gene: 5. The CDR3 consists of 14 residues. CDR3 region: CASSQRQGDTEAFF. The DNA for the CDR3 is TGTGCCAGCAGCCAGAGACAGGGGGACACTGAAGCTTTCTTT.

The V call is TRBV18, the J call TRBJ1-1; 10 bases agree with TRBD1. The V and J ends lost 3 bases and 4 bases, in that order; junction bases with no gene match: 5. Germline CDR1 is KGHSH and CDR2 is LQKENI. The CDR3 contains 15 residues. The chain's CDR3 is CASSPSGTGATEAFF. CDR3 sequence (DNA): TGTGCCAGCTCACCCTCCGGGACAGGGGCCACTGAAGCTTTCTTT.

The CDR3 spells CASSLHSFTTYEQYF. DNA for the CDR3: TGCGCCAGCAGCCTCCATAGTTTTACCACCTACGAGCAGTACTTC. The V gene is TRBV4-3, the J gene TRBJ2-7; D remains ambiguous. This CDR3 has 15 residues. Trimming stripped 4 bases from V and 2 bases from J, with 15 bases between. Germline V gene data show CDR1 as LGHNA and CDR2 as YSLEER.

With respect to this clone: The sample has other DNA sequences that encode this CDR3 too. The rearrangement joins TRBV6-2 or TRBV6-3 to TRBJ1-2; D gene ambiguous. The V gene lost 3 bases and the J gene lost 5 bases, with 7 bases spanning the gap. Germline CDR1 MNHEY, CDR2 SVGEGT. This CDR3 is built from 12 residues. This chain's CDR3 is CASSYRGYGYTF. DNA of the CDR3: TGTGCCAGCAGTTATCGAGGGTATGGCTACACCTTC.